This entry lists 10 T cell receptor beta chains sequenced from one sample in a study of blood T cells in healthy people across ages. For the second PCR, which ran for roughly 6 to 12 cycles, a sample-barcoded 5' primer and a J-beta primer mix were used. TCRdb ran MiXCR on the 5' RACE reads and lists one entry per CDR3 protein. The data show some 1.6 million distinct CDR3 sequences, roughly 32% seen once. Material for sequencing was blood. The receptors originated from a woman aged 25-40 years in good health.

This clonotype was counted between two and nine times. The CDR3 DNA sequence: TGTGCCAGCAGCTCCATTAGCGGACCTTCCACAGATACGCAGTATTTT. Amino acid sequence: CASSSISGPSTDTQYF. The V call is TRBV11-2, the J call TRBJ2-3; D may be TRBD2 (6 bases). V lost 4 bases, J lost 2 bases, and 16 bases lay in between. Germline V gene sequence: CDR1 SGHAT, CDR2 FQNNGV. CDR3 length: 16 residues. Full variable domain (missing parts from reference TRBV11-2 and TRBJ2-3): EAGVAQSPRYKIIEKRQSVAFWCNPISGHATLYWYQQILGQGPKLLIQFQNNGVVDDSQLPKDRFSAERLKGVDSTLKIQPAKLEDSAVYLCASSSISGPSTDTQYFGPGTRLTVL.

This clonotype was seen a handful of times. This sequence joins TRBV7-9 and TRBJ2-7; unclear D gene. The length of the CDR3 is 12 residues. V gave up 7 bases and J gave up 2 bases, with 9 bases separating them. The germline V gene has CDR1 SEHNR and CDR2 FQNEAQ (reference sequence). The CDR3 nucleotides are TGTGCCAGCACCTTGGATCCCTACGAGCAGTACTTC. This sequence encodes CASTLDPYEQYF.

This clonotype showed up just a few times. The chain combines TRBV29-1 with TRBJ2-5, with 10 bases identical to TRBD2. The germline V gene has CDR1 SQVTM and CDR2 ANQGSEA. The CDR3 length is 16 residues. The V gene end was trimmed by 5 bases and the J gene end by 5 bases; junction bases not matched to a gene: 14. In DNA form, the CDR3 reads TGCAGCGTTCATGGGGGCCTAGCGGGGGCGAGGGAGACCCAGTACTTC. Amino acids: CSVHGGLAGARETQYF.

V gene TRBV20-1 combines with J gene TRBJ2-5; possibly TRBD1 for D (6 bases). The DNA end favors TRBJ2-7, so the J call may be wrong. This CDR3 region has 15 residues. Germline CDR1 is DFQATT and CDR2 is SNEGSKA (reference sequence). CDR3 in amino acids: CSARDRGTPTYEQYF. The CDR3 DNA reads TGCAGTGCTAGAGATAGAGGGACACCGACCTACGAGCAGTACTTC.

This clonotype was observed a few times. Relative to the germline gene, one junction end is altered; a read error may explain this. The V gene is TRBV20-1, the J gene TRBJ1-2, with D possibly being TRBD1 (6 bases). CDR3 size: 14 residues. Germline V gene data show CDR1 as DFQATT and CDR2 as SNEGSKA (reference sequence). The CDR3: CSVAGRGSNYGYTF. The CDR3 bases are TGTAGTGTTGCGGGCAGGGGAAGCAACTATGGCTACACCTTC.

The chain is built from TRBV4-1 and TRBJ1-4, with a tentative D call TRBD1 (6 bases). The V gene's germline CDR1 is MGHRA and CDR2 YSYEKL. The CDR3 is made up of 18 amino acids. Trimming stripped 1 base from V and 2 bases from J, with 17 bases between. CDR3 sequence reads: CASSQVVLGGRTNEKLFF. The DNA for the CDR3 is TGCGCCAGCAGCCAAGTAGTACTCGGGGGGCGGACTAATGAAAAACTGTTTTTT.

The chain couples TRBV7-8 to TRBJ1-2; 9 positions match TRBD1. This CDR3 is 15 amino acids long. Germline assignment: CDR1 SGHVS and CDR2 FQNEAQ. J lost 7 bases, V lost 1 base, and 7 bases had no gene match. The CDR3: CASSLVYGTGSGYTF. CDR3 DNA: TGTGCCAGCAGCTTAGTGTATGGGACAGGGTCTGGCTACACCTTC.

J is TRBJ2-7 and V is TRBV20-1; 15 bases line up with TRBD2. This CDR3 is built from 15 residues. Trimming at V came to 6 bases and at J to 5 bases, leaving 8 bases not matched to a gene. CDR1 is DFQATT and CDR2 is SNEGSKA in the germline V gene (reference sequence). DNA of the CDR3: TGCAGTGCCGCCGGACTAGCGGGAGGGCCGAACGAGCAGTACTTC. This gives the protein CSAAGLAGGPNEQYF.

This clonotype has a count of ten or more. In DNA form, the CDR3 reads TGTGCCACCAGCAGCGGGGCCAGTGCCTACAATGAGCAGTTCTTC. This gives the protein CATSSGASAYNEQFF. The chain uses TRBV15 and TRBJ2-1, with D perhaps TRBD1 or TRBD2 (5 bases each). CDR1 and CDR2 from the germline V gene are LNHNV and YYDKDF (reference sequence). Trimming removed 3 bases at V and 2 bases at J, with 11 bases between. This CDR3 contains 15 residues.

This clonotype occurred a few times. This rearrangement joins TRBV20-1 to TRBJ2-3; no clear D gene. In germline, CDR1 is DFQATT, CDR2 SNEGSKA (reference sequence). The length of the CDR3 is 13 residues. V lost 3 bases, J lost 2 bases, and 9 bases lay in between. The CDR3 nucleotides are TGCAGTGCTAGGTTCGCGATCACAGATACGCAGTATTTT. It yields the protein CSARFAITDTQYF.